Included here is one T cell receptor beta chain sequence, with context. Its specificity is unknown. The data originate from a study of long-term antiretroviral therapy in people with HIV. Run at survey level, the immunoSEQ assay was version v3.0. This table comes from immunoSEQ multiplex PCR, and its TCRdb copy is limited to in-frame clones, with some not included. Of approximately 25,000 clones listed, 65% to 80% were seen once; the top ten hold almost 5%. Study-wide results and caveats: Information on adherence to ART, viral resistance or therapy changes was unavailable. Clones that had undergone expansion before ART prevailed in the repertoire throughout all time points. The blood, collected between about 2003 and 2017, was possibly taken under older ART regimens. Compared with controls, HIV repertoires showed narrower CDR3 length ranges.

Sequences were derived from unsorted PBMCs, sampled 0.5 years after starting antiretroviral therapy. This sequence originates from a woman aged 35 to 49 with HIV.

The CDR3 DNA reads TGTGCCTGGGACAAGGAGGGGAACAATGAGCAGTTCTTC. Protein: CAWDKEGNNEQFF. J is TRBJ2-1 and V is TRBV30; possibly TRBD2 for D (6 bases). The V and J ends lost 5 bases and 5 bases respectively, with 13 bases between them. There are 13 residues in the CDR3. CDR1 is GTSNPN, CDR2 SVGIG, per germline (reference sequence).